This TCR beta chain was observed in a study of vaccination and CD4 T cells after COVID-19. Comments on this clonotype: Antigen specificity is unknown.

As for treatment: roughly 10-day PBMC culture with coronavirus spike peptide pools or control peptides (ViraFEST assay). Sequence data for DNA of cultured CD4+ T cells were generated by the Oncomine TCR Beta short-read assay. TCRdb recomputed calls from the PCR reads with MiXCR, one row per CDR3 protein. The sample contains roughly 28,000 distinct CDR3 sequences, about 60% of which appear only once. Broader study findings: The appearance of a median 86.3% of reactive clones in convalescent patients occurred only post-vaccination.

The CDR3 loop spans 15 amino acids. V lost 5 bases and J 4 bases, leaving 14 bases between the germline ends. CDR1 and CDR2 (germline): SGHVS, FNYEAQ. This specimen was CD4+ T cells from blood, cultured in vitro, taken after SARS-CoV-2 vaccination. The V and J genes are TRBV7-6 and TRBJ2-2; either TRBD1 or TRBD2 may fit D (6 bases each). The sequence was obtained from a human donor who received a COVID-19 vaccine. In DNA form, the CDR3 reads TGTGCCAGCAGCGTAAAGGAGGGGGTCACCGGGGAGCTGTTTTTT. Protein sequence: CASSVKEGVTGELFF.